These T cell receptor beta chains were read from a single sample in a study of blood T cell repertoires in COVID-19. TCRdb keeps only in-frame clones here, not all; method: immunoSEQ multiplex PCR. This sample has roughly 89,000 clones, with less than 85% found just once. Sequencing was performed on peripheral blood. The receptors were gathered from a woman in her 70s with acute or convalescent COVID-19. Each CDR3 is given with its conserved first and last residue. D genes are given only for firm matches. The size field is filled for only some rows; it gives once, few, many or a size class.

v_gene: TRBV25-1; d_gene: -; abundance: -; j_gene: TRBJ2-7; CDR3nt: TGTGCCAGCAGTGAAGGGGGACTCCAGGAGCAGTACTTC; CDR3aa: CASSEGGLQEQYF
v_gene: TRBV28; d_gene: -; abundance: -; j_gene: TRBJ2-5; CDR3nt: TGTGCCAGCAGTTTGGCGGAAGAGACCCAGTACTTC; CDR3aa: CASSLAEETQYF
v_gene: TRBV27; d_gene: TRBD2; abundance: -; j_gene: TRBJ2-2; CDR3nt: TGTGCCAGCAGTCAACGGGCGGGAGTCACCGGGGAGCTGTTTTTT; CDR3aa: CASSQRAGVTGELFF
v_gene: TRBV21-1; d_gene: -; abundance: once; j_gene: TRBJ1-5; CDR3nt: TGTGCCAGCAGCAACCACCGGGACAGGGTGAGTAATCAGCCCCAGCATTTT; CDR3aa: CASSNHRDRVSNQPQHF
v_gene: TRBV10-3; d_gene: TRBD2; abundance: few; j_gene: TRBJ2-5; CDR3nt: TGTGCCATCGCGGCTAGCGGGAGTAGGAAGGGAGAGACCCAGTACTTC; CDR3aa: CAIAASGSRKGETQYF
v_gene: TRBV4-1; d_gene: -; abundance: -; j_gene: TRBJ2-1; CDR3nt: TGCGCCAGCAGCCTCGGGGAGTCGGAGTTCTTC; CDR3aa: CASSLGESEFF
v_gene: TRBV7-9; d_gene: TRBD2; abundance: -; j_gene: TRBJ2-1; CDR3nt: TGTGCCAGCAGCTGGACTAGCGGGATTTCTCCCGGTGAGCAGTTCTTC; CDR3aa: CASSWTSGISPGEQFF
v_gene: TRBV9; d_gene: TRBD1; abundance: once; j_gene: TRBJ2-1; CDR3nt: TGTGCCAGCAGCCCAGACCGGACAGGCAGAAATGAGCAGTTCTTC; CDR3aa: CASSPDRTGRNEQFF
v_gene: TRBV28; d_gene: -; abundance: -; j_gene: TRBJ1-1; CDR3nt: TGTGCCAGCAGTTTACCCGGACAGCTGAACACTGAAGCTTTCTTT; CDR3aa: CASSLPGQLNTEAFF
v_gene: TRBV5-1; d_gene: TRBD1; abundance: -; j_gene: TRBJ2-3; CDR3nt: TGCGCCAGCAGCATTGGCCTCGGACAGGGGAGGGATACGCAGTATTTT; CDR3aa: CASSIGLGQGRDTQYF
v_gene: TRBV27; d_gene: TRBD1; abundance: once; j_gene: TRBJ1-1; CDR3nt: TGTGCCAGCAGCACCGGGACAGGGGGCAGTATGACTGAAGCTTTCTTT; CDR3aa: CASSTGTGGSMTEAFF
v_gene: TRBV28; d_gene: TRBD1; abundance: -; j_gene: TRBJ1-4; CDR3nt: TGTGCCAGCAGTCGGGAGGGGGCCAATGAAAAACTGTTTTTT; CDR3aa: CASSREGANEKLFF
v_gene: TRBV5-1; d_gene: -; abundance: -; j_gene: TRBJ1-2; CDR3nt: TGCGCCAGCAGCTTAAGGACAGCCACTTCTACCTATGGCTACACCTTC; CDR3aa: CASSLRTATSTYGYTF
v_gene: TRBV28; d_gene: -; abundance: once; j_gene: TRBJ2-4; CDR3nt: TGTGCCAGCAGTCGTCCGGACGGGAGAACCAAAAACATTCAGTACTTC; CDR3aa: CASSRPDGRTKNIQYF
v_gene: TRBV5-4; d_gene: -; abundance: once; j_gene: TRBJ2-7; CDR3nt: TGTGCCAGCAGCCCAGGTCGTGGAGGCTACGAGCAGTACTTC; CDR3aa: CASSPGRGGYEQYF
v_gene: TRBV24-1; d_gene: TRBD1; abundance: once; j_gene: TRBJ1-4; CDR3nt: TGTGCCACCAGTGATGCGGGACAGGGGGATGAAAAACTGTTTTTT; CDR3aa: CATSDAGQGDEKLFF
v_gene: TRBV7-3; d_gene: -; abundance: few; j_gene: TRBJ2-1; CDR3nt: TGTGCCAGCAGCCCCTGGGGGCAGAATTACAATGAGCAGTTCTTC; CDR3aa: CASSPWGQNYNEQFF
v_gene: TRBV7-3; d_gene: -; abundance: few; j_gene: TRBJ1-3; CDR3nt: TGTGCCAGCCCAACCAGGGATCTTGGAAACACCATATATTTT; CDR3aa: CASPTRDLGNTIYF
v_gene: TRBV10-3; d_gene: TRBD1; abundance: few; j_gene: TRBJ2-2; CDR3nt: TGTGCCATCAGGTCCGGGACAGGGATTATCACCGGGGAGCTGTTTTTT; CDR3aa: CAIRSGTGIITGELFF
v_gene: TRBV30; d_gene: -; abundance: once; j_gene: TRBJ1-5; CDR3nt: TGTGCCTGGAGTAACGGGGACAATCAGCCCCAGCATTTT; CDR3aa: CAWSNGDNQPQHF
v_gene: TRBV28; d_gene: TRBD1; abundance: -; j_gene: TRBJ1-5; CDR3nt: TGTGCCAGCAGAGATACAGGGGCCCGATGGGACAATCAGCCCCAGCATTTT; CDR3aa: CASRDTGARWDNQPQHF
v_gene: TRBV10-1; d_gene: TRBD1; abundance: -; j_gene: TRBJ2-7; CDR3nt: TGCGCCAGCAGAGAACAGGGGATCTACGAGCAGTACTTC; CDR3aa: CASREQGIYEQYF
v_gene: TRBV14; d_gene: -; abundance: -; j_gene: TRBJ1-3; CDR3nt: TGTGCCAGCAGCCCCCGGGTTGGCGGAAACACCATATATTTT; CDR3aa: CASSPRVGGNTIYF
v_gene: TRBV25-1; d_gene: TRBD1; abundance: -; j_gene: TRBJ1-2; CDR3nt: TGTGCCAGCAGTCGGGACAGGGGCGGCTACACCTTC; CDR3aa: CASSRDRGGYTF
v_gene: TRBV27; d_gene: -; abundance: -; j_gene: TRBJ2-6; CDR3nt: TGTGCCAGCCGAGGGACTGGGGCCAACGTCCTGACTTTC; CDR3aa: CASRGTGANVLTF
v_gene: TRBV2; d_gene: TRBD2; abundance: -; j_gene: TRBJ2-3; CDR3nt: TGTGCCAGCAGTGATAGGACTAGGAGCACAGATACGCAGTATTTT; CDR3aa: CASSDRTRSTDTQYF
v_gene: TRBV7-9; d_gene: TRBD1; abundance: -; j_gene: TRBJ2-1; CDR3nt: TGTGCCAGCAGCGACCGGGACAGGGGACTCAATGAGCAGTTCTTC; CDR3aa: CASSDRDRGLNEQFF
v_gene: TRBV5-1; d_gene: TRBD2; abundance: -; j_gene: TRBJ2-7; CDR3nt: TGCGCCAGCAGCTTGGCGGGTCGCGGGAGGGGCGTCAGGGAGCAGTACTTC; CDR3aa: CASSLAGRGRGVREQYF
v_gene: TRBV19; d_gene: -; abundance: -; j_gene: TRBJ1-5; CDR3nt: TGTGCCAGTAGTATAGACTTGAGGACATTGCAGCCCCAGCATTTT; CDR3aa: CASSIDLRTLQPQHF
v_gene: TRBV30; d_gene: -; abundance: -; j_gene: TRBJ1-5; CDR3nt: TGTGCCTGGAGGGCCACAGGGAGCTATCAGCCCCAGCATTTT; CDR3aa: CAWRATGSYQPQHF
v_gene: TRBV19; d_gene: TRBD1; abundance: -; j_gene: TRBJ2-1; CDR3nt: TGTGCCAGTAGTCCAGGGACAGGGTCATACAATGAGCAGTTCTTC; CDR3aa: CASSPGTGSYNEQFF
v_gene: TRBV30; d_gene: TRBD2; abundance: -; j_gene: TRBJ2-1; CDR3nt: TGTGCCTGGAGTGCTAGCGGGAGTATCTACAATGAGCAGTTCTTC; CDR3aa: CAWSASGSIYNEQFF
v_gene: TRBV14; d_gene: TRBD1; abundance: -; j_gene: TRBJ1-3; CDR3nt: TGTGCCAGCAGCCAAGTCGGGACAGCTGGAAACACCATATATTTT; CDR3aa: CASSQVGTAGNTIYF
v_gene: TRBV19; d_gene: -; abundance: few; j_gene: TRBJ1-3; CDR3nt: TGTGCCAGTAGGAAGCCGAGCACGGGAAACACCATATATTTT; CDR3aa: CASRKPSTGNTIYF
v_gene: TRBV6-5; d_gene: -; abundance: -; j_gene: TRBJ1-6; CDR3nt: TGTGCCAGCAGTCCGGAGGGAGCCGATAATTCACCCCTCCACTTT; CDR3aa: CASSPEGADNSPLHF
v_gene: TRBV19; d_gene: -; abundance: -; j_gene: TRBJ1-4; CDR3nt: TGTGCCACCCACTATGGAGGGACTAATGAAAAACTGTTTTTT; CDR3aa: CATHYGGTNEKLFF
v_gene: TRBV4-3; d_gene: TRBD1; abundance: few; j_gene: TRBJ1-2; CDR3nt: TGCGCCAGCAGCCCACGGACAGGCCTTGGGTGGGGCTACACCTTC; CDR3aa: CASSPRTGLGWGYTF
v_gene: TRBV5-1; d_gene: TRBD1; abundance: -; j_gene: TRBJ1-1; CDR3nt: TGCGCCAGCAGCTTGGCAGGGGGTATGGGCACTGAAGCTTTCTTT; CDR3aa: CASSLAGGMGTEAFF
v_gene: TRBV19; d_gene: -; abundance: -; j_gene: TRBJ2-4; CDR3nt: TGTGCCAGTAGTTTTCGACAGGAAGAGTACTTC; CDR3aa: CASSFRQEEYF
v_gene: TRBV27; d_gene: TRBD2; abundance: -; j_gene: TRBJ2-2; CDR3nt: TGTGCCAGCAGTGCGAGACGGACTAGCGGGAGGTCCACCGGGGAGCTGTTTTTT; CDR3aa: CASSARRTSGRSTGELFF
v_gene: TRBV7-2; d_gene: TRBD1; abundance: -; j_gene: TRBJ1-1; CDR3nt: TGTGCCAGCAGCTTAGCGACAGGGCTGGCAGGGGAAGCTTTCTTT; CDR3aa: CASSLATGLAGEAFF
v_gene: TRBV5-1; d_gene: TRBD2; abundance: once; j_gene: TRBJ2-2; CDR3nt: TGCGCCAGCAGCCAGGGACTAGCGGGCACGAACACCGGGGAGCTGTTTTTT; CDR3aa: CASSQGLAGTNTGELFF
v_gene: TRBV6-5; d_gene: TRBD1; abundance: -; j_gene: TRBJ1-1; CDR3nt: TGTGCCAGCAGCCTACAGGGGGATAGGAACACTGAAGCTTTCTTT; CDR3aa: CASSLQGDRNTEAFF
v_gene: TRBV3-1/TRBV3-2; d_gene: TRBD2; abundance: -; j_gene: TRBJ2-3; CDR3nt: TGTGCCAGCAGCTGGGGACTAGCGGGGTCAGGGGGAACAGATACGCAGTATTTT; CDR3aa: CASSWGLAGSGGTDTQYF
v_gene: TRBV2; d_gene: TRBD2; abundance: -; j_gene: TRBJ2-2; CDR3nt: TGTGCCAGCAGACCTACCGGGACTATGAACACCGGGGAGCTGTTTTTT; CDR3aa: CASRPTGTMNTGELFF
v_gene: TRBV2; d_gene: TRBD1; abundance: -; j_gene: TRBJ1-2; CDR3nt: TGTGCCAGCCGCCAAGGGACAGGGAGTATAGGCTATGGCTACACCTTC; CDR3aa: CASRQGTGSIGYGYTF
v_gene: TRBV2; d_gene: -; abundance: -; j_gene: TRBJ1-3; CDR3nt: TGTGCCAGCAGCCTACAGGGCACTGGAAACACCATATATTTT; CDR3aa: CASSLQGTGNTIYF
v_gene: TRBV7-2; d_gene: -; abundance: many; j_gene: TRBJ1-6; CDR3nt: TGTGCCAGCAGCTTGGGGCAGATAGTTAATTCACCCCTCCACTTT; CDR3aa: CASSLGQIVNSPLHF
v_gene: TRBV5-8; d_gene: TRBD1; abundance: -; j_gene: TRBJ1-6; CDR3nt: TGTGCCAGCAGCTTTGGAAGACAGGGAAATTCACCCCTCCACTTT; CDR3aa: CASSFGRQGNSPLHF
v_gene: TRBV28; d_gene: TRBD1; abundance: -; j_gene: TRBJ2-3; CDR3nt: TGTGCCAGCAGTTTGGCAGGGGGCGCCGGCACAGATACGCAGTATTTT; CDR3aa: CASSLAGGAGTDTQYF